Below, 12 T cell receptor beta chains from the same sample are listed, as sequenced in a study of T cell repertoires in cytomegalovirus infection. One entry per CDR3 protein results from TCRdb running MiXCR on the reads. The sample holds 600,000 to 800,000 distinct CDR3 sequences, 20% to 25% seen once. Sequences were obtained from CD8+ T cells from PBMCs. The receptors come from a human donor in good health (CMV status not recorded). Some clones in this sample may be carry-over from other donors' samples.

The sample holds many counts of this clonotype. The chain couples TRBV7-9 to TRBJ1-2; D perhaps matches TRBD1 (5 bases). The CDR3 consists of 15 residues. V lost 5 bases and J lost 2, with 15 bases in between. Looked up from germline, CDR1 is SEHNR and CDR2 is FQNEAQ (reference sequence). The CDR3 DNA reads TGTGCCAGCAGCCGAGAGGGGACGGAGAACTATGGCTACACCTTC. It specifies CASSREGTENYGYTF. Combining the CDR3 with reference TRBV7-9 and TRBJ1-2 gives the whole variable domain DTGVSQNPRHKITKRGQNVTFRCDPISEHNRLYWYRQTLGQGPEFLTYFQNEAQLEKSRLLSDRFSAERPKGSFSTLEIQRTEQGDSAMYLCASSREGTENYGYTFGSGTRLTVV.

In this sample, this clonotype turned up a few times. The rearrangement uses TRBV6-5 and TRBJ2-1, with 9 bases identical to TRBD2. This CDR3 spans 17 amino acids. The V gene's germline CDR1 is MNHEY and CDR2 SVGAGI. Losses at the gene ends were 2 bases for V and 6 bases for J; bases not matched to a gene: 11. CDR3 nucleotide sequence: TGTGCCAGCAGTTACGGCGGGGGGGGTGGGAGCCTCAATGAGCAGTTCTTC. This sequence encodes CASSYGGGGGSLNEQFF.

This clonotype was seen once. The rearrangement links TRBV6-5 to TRBJ1-1; D not certain. The CDR3 consists of 15 residues. Germline V gene data show CDR1 as MNHEY and CDR2 as SVGAGI. Trimming stripped 0 bases from V and 0 bases from J, with 8 bases between. CDR3 protein: CASSYSDNLNTEAFF. The CDR3, as DNA: TGTGCCAGCAGTTACTCAGACAACCTGAACACTGAAGCTTTCTTT.

The J gene is TRBJ2-3, the V gene TRBV29-1; the match to TRBD2 covers 7 bases. CDR1 SQVTM and CDR2 ANQGSEA come from the germline V gene. After removal of 3 bases from V and 2 bases from J, the junction contained 8 bases not matched to a gene. The CDR3 length is 15 residues. CDR3 bases: TGCAGCGTTGAGGCGGTAGCGGGCTACACAGATACGCAGTATTTT. It specifies CSVEAVAGYTDTQYF.

This clonotype was recorded at least ten times. The chain is built from TRBV7-2 and TRBJ1-1; D is possibly TRBD1 (6 bases). V lost 1 base and J lost 1, with 10 bases in between. This CDR3 region has 15 residues. The germline V gene has CDR1 SGHTA and CDR2 FQGNSA. CDR3 protein: CASSLEGHQNTEAFF. The DNA for the CDR3 is TGTGCCAGCAGCTTAGAGGGACATCAGAACACTGAAGCTTTCTTT.

This clonotype has a handful of counts. J is TRBJ2-7 and V is TRBV28, with 7 bases identical to TRBD1. V shed 3 bases, J shed 6 bases, and the junction held 5 bases outside the gene matches. This CDR3 has 13 amino acids. Germline V lookup: CDR1 MDHEN, CDR2 SYDVKM. CDR3 nucleotide sequence: TGTGCCAGCAGTTTGGGACAGTTGGCCGAGCAGTACGTC. Translation gives CASSLGQLAEQYV.

The chain links TRBV7-9 to TRBJ2-2; 10 positions agree with TRBD1. The CDR3 is 16 amino acids. V lost 4 bases and J lost 0; bases outside the gene matches: 2. CDR1 and CDR2 (germline): SEHNR, FQNEAQ (reference sequence). This CDR3 is CASSSTGGANTGELFF. CDR3 coding DNA: TGTGCCAGCAGCTCGACAGGGGGCGCGAACACCGGGGAGCTGTTTTTT. Looking up the rest from reference TRBV7-9 and TRBJ2-2 gives the full variable domain: DTGVSQNPRHKITKRGQNVTFRCDPISEHNRLYWYRQTLGQGPEFLTYFQNEAQLEKSRLLSDRFSAERPKGSFSTLEIQRTEQGDSAMYLCASSSTGGANTGELFFGEGSRLTVL.

This clonotype has a handful of counts. The rearrangement links TRBV2 to TRBJ2-7; 9 bases are a match to TRBD1. Germline CDR1 and CDR2: SNHLY and FYNNEI. The V gene end was trimmed by 0 bases and the J gene end by 4 bases; junction bases not matched to a gene: 4. The CDR3 is made up of 15 amino acids. The CDR3 coding sequence is TGTGCCAGCAGTGAAGCGGCGACAGGGGGTTACGAGCAGTACGTC. This translates into CASSEAATGGYEQYV.

Only a few counts were recorded for this clonotype. The rearrangement joins TRBV13 to TRBJ1-4; D might be TRBD1 (5 bases). V was cut by 5 bases and J by 7 bases, with 23 bases left in between. The germline V gene encodes CDR1 PRHDT and CDR2 FYEKMQ (reference sequence). This CDR3 is built from 17 residues. Here the CDR3 DNA reads TGTGCCAGCAGCCTAAGGGTACGGGACCTCGGGGGTGAAAAACTGTTTTTT. As protein: CASSLRVRDLGGEKLFF.

The table lists this clonotype with a few counts. The V gene is TRBV20-1, the J gene TRBJ1-6; D gene uncertain. V was trimmed by 4 bases and J by 6 bases, leaving 16 bases between them. The germline gives CDR1 DFQATT, CDR2 SNEGSKA (reference sequence). The length of the CDR3 is 15 residues. The DNA of the CDR3 is TGCAGTGCTACATGGAGGGTAGCCGGTAATTCACCCCTCCACTTT. Translation gives CSATWRVAGNSPLHF.

V is TRBV19 and J is TRBJ2-6, with D possibly being TRBD1 (6 bases). The V end lost 8 bases, the J end lost 2 bases, and 7 bases lay between the germline ends. The CDR3 loop spans 13 amino acids. Germline V gives CDR1 LNHDA, CDR2 SQIVND (reference sequence). The DNA of the CDR3 is TGTGCCAGTGAGGGGGCTGGGGCCAACGTCCTGACTTTC. Translated: CASEGAGANVLTF.

To note about this clonotype: A much larger clone sits a single nucleotide away, making a read error possible. The chain combines TRBV6-5 with TRBJ2-5; D tentatively reads TRBD1 or TRBD2 (6 bases each). The length of the CDR3 is 12 residues. CDR1 and CDR2 from the germline V gene are MNHEY and SVGAGI. Trimming removed 10 bases at V and 3 bases at J, with 12 bases between. The CDR3 DNA reads as TGTGCCAACAGGAGGGGGGAAGAGACCCAGTACTTC. This sequence encodes CANRRGEETQYF.